These 22 T cell receptor beta chains originate from one sample sequenced in a study of blood T cell repertoires in COVID-19. The assay was immunoSEQ multiplex PCR, and TCRdb's table has in-frame clones only and misses some. The table shows 150,000 or so clones, with roughly 89% occurring only once. The sample consisted of peripheral blood. These receptors all stem from a man aged 50-60 years with acute or convalescent COVID-19.

The chain carries TRBV24-1 and TRBJ2-1, with D possibly TRBD2 on 5 matching bases. The germline gives CDR1 KGHDR, CDR2 SFDVKD. Deletions cut 9 bases from V and 0 bases from J, with 23 bases between. The CDR3 is 18 residues long. CDR3 protein: CATGVISGDGSSYNEQFF. CDR3 nucleotide sequence: TGTGCCACCGGGGTAATCAGCGGTGACGGCTCCTCCTACAATGAGCAGTTCTTC.

Comments on this clone: Additional DNA sequences in this sample encode the identical CDR3. This chain links TRBV6-2 or TRBV6-3 with TRBJ1-1, with no clear D. V lost 3 bases and J 5 bases, leaving 7 bases between the germline ends. Germline V lookup: CDR1 MNHEY, CDR2 SVGEGT. The CDR3 consists of 12 residues. CDR3 in amino acids: CASSYSRTEAFF. CDR3 DNA sequence: TGTGCCAGCAGTTATTCTCGGACTGAAGCTTTCTTT.

This chain joins TRBV6-6 and TRBJ2-1; D is ambiguous. V was shortened by 5 bases and J by 4 bases, with 21 bases between the two germline ends. The CDR3 sequence is 17 residues long. Germline CDR1 and CDR2: MNHNY and SVGAGI (reference sequence). This CDR3 reads CASSPLPTVISYNEQFF. The CDR3 nucleotides are TGTGCCAGCAGTCCCCTTCCCACGGTTATTTCTTACAATGAGCAGTTCTTC.

The genes are TRBV9 and TRBJ1-3; D is ambiguous. The ends were cut back, 3 bases at V and 7 bases at J, with 14 bases in the middle. Per the germline V gene, CDR1 is SGDLS and CDR2 is YYNGEE. There are 14 residues in the CDR3. CDR3: CASSESSHGNTIYF. Here the CDR3 DNA reads TGTGCCAGCAGCGAGTCATCCCACGGGAACACCATATATTTT.

This clone was recorded once. V is TRBV24-1 and J is TRBJ2-5, with D perhaps matching TRBD2 (5 bases). Germline V gene data show CDR1 as KGHDR and CDR2 as SFDVKD. With 5 bases removed from V and 5 bases from J, the gap between germline ends came to 14 bases. This CDR3 comprises 14 residues. The CDR3: CATSGTYGVETQYF. The CDR3 DNA follows: TGTGCCACCAGTGGGACGTACGGGGTGGAGACCCAGTACTTC.

The chain links TRBV3-1 (or the pseudogene TRBV3-2) to TRBJ2-2, with TRBD1 matching over 8 bases. The CDR3 loop spans 17 amino acids. Germline trimming cut 1 base from V and 4 bases from J; bases unmatched to any gene: 8. Germline assignment: CDR1 LGHDT and CDR2 YNNKEL (reference sequence). The CDR3 nucleotides read TGTGCCAGCAGCCAAGTGGGGCAGGGGGCAGGCACCGGGGAGCTGTTTTTT. It encodes CASSQVGQGAGTGELFF.

V usage is TRBV6-4 and J usage is TRBJ2-7; D perhaps matches TRBD1 (6 bases). The germline CDR1 and CDR2 sequences are MRHNA and SNTAGT. Between the trimmed V and J ends, which lost 8 bases and 4 bases, there was a span of 12 bases. The CDR3 is 12 residues long. CDR3 loop: CASRDIIYEQYV. CDR3 coding DNA: TGTGCCAGCCGGGACATCATTTACGAGCAGTACGTC.

This chain links TRBV25-1 with TRBJ2-5; 8 bases line up with TRBD1. J gave up 2 bases and V 8 bases, and 10 bases lay outside the gene matches. The CDR3 length is 15 residues. CDR1 MGHDK and CDR2 SYGVNS come from the germline V gene. CDR3 region: CASSQDRVWQETQYF. CDR3 coding DNA: TGTGCCAGCTCCCAGGACAGGGTTTGGCAAGAGACCCAGTACTTC.

The chain couples TRBV5-4 to TRBJ2-1, with 7 bases that match TRBD2. CDR3 size: 15 residues. Trimming at V came to 0 bases and at J to 9 bases, leaving 9 bases not matched to a gene. Germline V gene lookup returns CDR1 SGHNT and CDR2 YYREEE (reference sequence). The CDR3 DNA reads as TGTGCCAGCAGCTTGGTCGTAGCGGGCGGTAGTGAGCAGTTCTTC. Protein sequence: CASSLVVAGGSEQFF.

The chain combines TRBV27 with TRBJ2-3, with D perhaps TRBD2 (5 bases). Germline V gene lookup returns CDR1 MNHEY and CDR2 SMNVEV (reference sequence). The CDR3 covers 14 residues. V was pared by 1 base and J by 6 bases, with 11 bases between. Here the CDR3 DNA reads TGTGCCAGCAGTTTATGGACTCGAGGGGATACGCAGTATTTT. It specifies CASSLWTRGDTQYF.

J is TRBJ1-1 and V is TRBV19; TRBD1 agrees at 11 bases. CDR1 and CDR2 from the germline V gene are LNHDA and SQIVND (reference sequence). The J segment lost 2 bases and the V segment lost 10 bases, leaving 6 bases of the junction unmatched. This CDR3 is built from 14 residues. CDR3: CATTGQGDNTEAFF. CDR3 coding DNA: TGTGCCACTACGGGACAGGGGGACAACACTGAAGCTTTCTTT. Using reference TRBV19 and TRBJ1-1 for the parts outside the CDR3, the full variable domain is DGGITQSPKYLFRKEGQNVTLSCEQNLNHDAMYWYRQDPGQGLRLIYYSQIVNDFQKGDIAEGYSVSREKKESFPLTVTSAQKNPTAFYLCATTGQGDNTEAFFGQGTRLTVV.

The chain is built from TRBV29-1 and TRBJ1-4; D not certain. The germline CDR1 and CDR2 sequences are SQVTM and ANQGSEA. The V and J ends lost 6 bases and 6 bases respectively, with 17 bases between them. This CDR3 contains 14 residues. CDR3 DNA sequence: TGCAGCGTCTCCTCGGGTGCGGGGTATGAAAAACTGTTTTTT. Translated, it gives CSVSSGAGYEKLFF.

V gene TRBV5-4 combines with J gene TRBJ1-1; D gene ambiguous. The CDR3 is made up of 15 amino acids. Germline-derived CDR1 and CDR2 are SGHNT and YYREEE (reference sequence). The V end lost 4 bases, the J end lost 0 bases, and 13 bases lay between the germline ends. CDR3 nucleotide sequence: TGTGCCAGCAGCGCCCGGGGAGGGCTGAACACTGAAGCTTTCTTT. This encodes CASSARGGLNTEAFF.

The gene calls are TRBV4-3 and TRBJ1-4, with 7 bases lining up with TRBD1. The V gene's germline CDR1 is LGHNA and CDR2 YSLEER. V gave up 0 bases and J gave up 7 bases; unmatched junction bases: 8. The CDR3 is made up of 16 amino acids. The CDR3 DNA sequence: TGCGCCAGCAGCCAAGATCCCCGACAGGGCGGTGAAAAACTGTTTTTT. This codes for CASSQDPRQGGEKLFF.

The rearrangement uses TRBV11-2 and TRBJ1-2; D is unclear. Germline V gene data show CDR1 as SGHAT and CDR2 as FQNNGV. The CDR3 has 17 residues. The V gene lost 4 bases and the J gene lost 2 bases, with 20 bases spanning the gap. DNA of the CDR3: TGTGCCAGCAGCTCAACCCCGAGACATGATCCGAACTATGGCTACACCTTC. Translation gives CASSSTPRHDPNYGYTF. Full variable domain (remainder filled in from reference TRBV11-2 and TRBJ1-2): EAGVAQSPRYKIIEKRQSVAFWCNPISGHATLYWYQQILGQGPKLLIQFQNNGVVDDSQLPKDRFSAERLKGVDSTLKIQPAKLEDSAVYLCASSSTPRHDPNYGYTFGSGTRLTVV.

This chain links TRBV6-5 with TRBJ1-1; no clear D gene. This CDR3 has 15 amino acids. Looked up from germline, CDR1 is MNHEY and CDR2 is SVGAGI. The V gene lost 11 bases and the J gene lost 0 bases, with 19 bases spanning the gap. Here the CDR3 DNA reads TGTGCCCTTACCCGGGTCCCGTTGGTGAACACTGAAGCTTTCTTT. Protein: CALTRVPLVNTEAFF.

The chain employs TRBV19 and TRBJ1-5; TRBD1 matches at 8 bases. The germline CDR1 and CDR2 sequences are LNHDA and SQIVND (reference sequence). Germline trimming cut 5 bases from V and 7 bases from J; bases unmatched to any gene: 7. This CDR3 has 14 amino acids. For the CDR3, the DNA is TGTGCCAGTAGTTCCCGACAGGGGAAACAGCCCCAGCATTTT. Translation gives CASSSRQGKQPQHF.

The chain couples TRBV3-1 (or the pseudogene TRBV3-2) to TRBJ2-4; a weak D match, TRBD2 (6 bases). The CDR3 covers 14 residues. Germline V gene data show CDR1 as LGHDT and CDR2 as YNNKEL (reference sequence). V was cut by 1 base and J by 9 bases, with 13 bases left in between. CDR3 protein: CASSQGGVPGIQYF. The CDR3 nucleotides are TGTGCCAGCAGCCAAGGCGGGGTCCCGGGCATTCAGTACTTC.

CDR3 coding DNA: TGTGCCAGCGGACTTGAGACTGGGGCTTTCTTT. Translated, it gives CASGLETGAFF. The chain employs TRBV28 and TRBJ1-1; D unclear. The V and J ends lost 8 bases and 11 bases respectively, with 15 bases between them. The CDR3 extends over 11 amino acids. Germline-derived CDR1 and CDR2 are MDHEN and SYDVKM.

This rearrangement joins TRBV13 to TRBJ1-1; D not resolved. Trimming took 2 bases from V and 4 from J, leaving 8 bases between them. The V gene's germline CDR1 is PRHDT and CDR2 FYEKMQ (reference sequence). This CDR3 region has 13 residues. DNA for the CDR3: TGTGCCAGCAGCTTATGGGGAGGCACTGAAGCTTTCTTT. This translates into CASSLWGGTEAFF.

This clone has a single count. The J gene is TRBJ2-7, the V gene TRBV28, with TRBD1 matching over 10 bases. Germline V gene lookup returns CDR1 MDHEN and CDR2 SYDVKM. The length of the CDR3 is 19 residues. Trimming cost V 8 bases and J 2 bases; bases outside gene matches: 21. This CDR3 is CASRSVGQGIFRGTYEQYF. The CDR3 coding sequence is TGTGCCAGCCGCAGTGTGGGACAGGGGATTTTTCGCGGGACCTACGAGCAGTACTTC.

The chain links TRBV21-1 to TRBJ1-5; TRBD1 is the table's D call, not checked against the DNA. TRBV21-1 is shown as a pseudogene. The CDR3 runs to 17 residues. This chain's CDR3 is CASSKYAGTGANQPQHF. As DNA, the CDR3 is TGTGCCAGCAGCAAGTACGCCGGGACAGGGGCTAATCAGCCCCAGCATTTT.